This section outlines one TCR beta chain sequence together with its context. The data originate from a study of blood T cell repertoires in COVID-19. About the research overall: T cells, B-cell-depleted T cells, or PBMCs provided the cDNA or gDNA that served as material.

Original processing notes: The assay estimated nucleated cells by amplifying reference gene primers. Generated by immunoSEQ multiplex PCR, the TCRdb table keeps only in-frame clones and is missing some. V, J and clone size were drawn from that table, and D and trimming were deduced from the DNA. This table holds roughly 66,000 clones, around 82% found once. Sequenced material: peripheral blood. The TCR sequence derives from a man in his sixties with acute or convalescent COVID-19.

CDR3 loop: CASSISGQGNFEQFF. The DNA of the CDR3 is TGTGCCAGTAGTATTTCGGGACAGGGTAATTTTGAGCAGTTCTTC. The chain combines TRBV19 with TRBJ2-1; 9 positions match TRBD1. CDR3 size: 15 residues. The germline V gene has CDR1 LNHDA and CDR2 SQIVND (reference sequence). J was trimmed by 9 bases and V by 3 bases; bases with no gene match: 9.